This TCR beta chain was documented in a study of Graves' ophthalmopathy and Graves' hyperthyroidism. The length of the CDR3 is 15 residues. Germline trimming cut 3 bases from V and 4 bases from J; bases unmatched to any gene: 7. Germline V CDR1 and CDR2: LNHNV, YYDKDF (reference sequence). From RNA, the CDR3 regions of TCR beta chains were amplified and sequenced. The first-round RT-PCR employed HTBI primers together with the Qiagen OneStep RT-PCR kit. A multiplex PCR was then performed as the second round. TCRdb ran MiXCR on the multiplex PCR reads and lists one entry per CDR3 protein. The table shows more than 300,000 distinct CDR3 sequences, with roughly 17% occurring only once. Reliance was placed on clinical symptoms, serum thyroxine, TRAb, thyroid ultrasound and orbital computed tomography for diagnosis. This clonotype was found many times.

The sequence came from an adult woman with stable Graves' hyperthyroidism. J is TRBJ2-7 and V is TRBV15; 9 bases agree with TRBD1. The specimen sequenced was peripheral blood. The CDR3 here is CATSRDGTGSYEQYF. The CDR3 DNA reads TGTGCCACCAGCAGGGACGGGACAGGGTCTTACGAGCAGTACTTC.